This T cell receptor beta chain was retrieved from a study of T-cell memory formation after mild COVID-19. Overall study context: TCR clustering was largely donor specific. General study points: The study found contracting CD4+ clones mainly in CM and EM and contracting CD8+ clones in EMRA.

The germline CDR1 and CDR2 sequences are SGDLS and YYNGEE. The CDR3 length is 17 residues. The trim removed 4 bases at V and 0 bases at J, leaving 10 bases unmatched. A note on this clonotype: Its antigen remains unknown.

Researchers used 5'RACE with constant-segment primers to make TCR alpha and TCR beta cDNA libraries that carry sample barcodes and UMIs. TCRdb called the 5' RACE reads again in MiXCR, with one record for every CDR3 protein. The repertoire holds around 500,000 distinct CDR3 sequences, about 20% seen once, with roughly 12% in the top ten. The sequence was collected from an adult woman who had mild COVID-19 (a few samples of this study predate the infection). Cell type and time point are not known. The V and J genes are TRBV9 and TRBJ2-1, with 7 bases that match TRBD1. What was sequenced was PBMCs or a T cell subset sorted from them (not recorded which). The CDR3 DNA is TGTGCCAGCAGCCCGTGGACGGGACAGAGCTCCTACAATGAGCAGTTCTTC. Translated: CASSPWTGQSSYNEQFF.